Listed here are 2 T cell receptor beta chains from one sample, sequenced in a study of cytomegalovirus exposure and HLA in healthy donors. Researchers ran the PCR with 60 Vbeta and 13 Jbeta primers. Produced via immunoSEQ multiplex PCR; TCRdb's table is partial and in-frame only. Among about 190,000 clones, roughly 80% were seen once, and the ten largest hold less than 4%. The sequenced sample was PBMCs. The receptor set was obtained from a woman younger than 45 in good health and CMV-seropositive.

This clone was seen only a few times. The chain links TRBV14 to TRBJ2-7; the match to TRBD2 covers 15 bases. In germline, CDR1 is SGHDN, CDR2 FVKESK. The trim removed 3 bases at V and 6 bases at J, leaving 6 bases unmatched. CDR3 length: 16 amino acids. CDR3 sequence reads: CASSHGLAGGPGEQYF. For the CDR3, the DNA is TGTGCCAGCAGCCATGGACTAGCGGGAGGGCCTGGCGAGCAGTACTTC.

The chain has TRBV4-1 and TRBJ1-1; a weak D match, TRBD1 (6 bases). V was cut by 2 bases and J by 8 bases, with 9 bases left in between. The CDR3 consists of 12 residues. Germline lookup yields CDR1 MGHRA and CDR2 YSYEKL. The CDR3 spells CASSQPGTEAFF. The DNA of the CDR3 is TGCGCCAGCAGCCAACCCGGGACAGAAGCTTTCTTT.